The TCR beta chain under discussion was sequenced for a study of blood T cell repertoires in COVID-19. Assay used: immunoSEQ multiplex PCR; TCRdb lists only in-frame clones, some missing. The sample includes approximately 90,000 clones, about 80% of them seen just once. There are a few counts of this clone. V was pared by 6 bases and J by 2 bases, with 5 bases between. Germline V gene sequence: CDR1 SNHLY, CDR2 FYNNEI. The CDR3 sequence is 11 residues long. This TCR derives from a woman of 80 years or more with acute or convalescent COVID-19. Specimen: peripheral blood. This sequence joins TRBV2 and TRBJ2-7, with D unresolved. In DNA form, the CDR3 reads TGTGCCAGCAGGACAACCTACGAGCAGTACTTC. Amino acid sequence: CASRTTYEQYF.